This T cell receptor beta chain was sequenced in a study of blood T cell repertoires in COVID-19. Study as a whole: From the United States, Italy and Spain came samples of acute and convalescent COVID-19. The cDNA or gDNA used as material had been derived from T cells, B-cell-depleted T cells, or PBMCs.

The repertoire was sequenced with immunoSEQ multiplex PCR; TCRdb's copy has only in-frame clones and lacks some. The sample lists about 80,000 clones; around 77% were seen once. Sequenced material: peripheral blood. The clonotype was recovered from a man aged 65 to 85 with active or convalescent COVID-19.

CDR3 sequence: CASSLAGGPSYNEQFF. In DNA form, the CDR3 reads TGTGCCAGCAGCCTAGCGGGGGGGCCTTCCTACAATGAGCAGTTCTTC. The chain has TRBV3-1 (or the pseudogene TRBV3-2) and TRBJ2-1; 11 positions agree with TRBD2. This CDR3 comprises 16 residues. Trimming took 4 bases from V and 1 from J; bases not matched to a gene: 3. CDR1 is LGHDT, CDR2 YNNKEL, per germline (reference sequence).